These T cell receptor beta chains were read from a single sample in a study of immune heterogeneity within non-small cell lung tumors. Each CDR3 protein gets one entry after TCRdb re-called the multiplex PCR reads with MiXCR. The table shows over 9,500 distinct CDR3 sequences, with around a fifth occurring only once. Sequencing used lung tumor tissue. These receptor sequences come from a man in his 60s with non-small cell lung cancer. CDR3s include the opening cysteine and the closing phenylalanine or tryptophan. Each record gives: CDR3 protein, CDR3 DNA, D gene, V gene, clone size, J gene. A D gene is named only where the DNA matches it firmly. Only some rows state a clone size, as once, few, many or a class for expanded clones.

CDR3aa: CASSQDQGNTEAFF
CDR3nt: TGTGCCAGCAGCCAAGATCAGGGGAACACTGAAGCTTTCTTT
d_gene: .
v_gene: TRBV3-1
abundance: .
j_gene: TRBJ1-1

CDR3aa: CASSLAGLSTGELFF
CDR3nt: TGTGCCAGCAGCTTAGCCGGGCTCTCGACCGGGGAGCTGTTTTTT
d_gene: .
v_gene: TRBV7-9
abundance: few
j_gene: TRBJ2-2

CDR3aa: CSARRSGSSYEQYF
CDR3nt: TGCAGTGCTAGGCGTAGCGGGAGTTCCTACGAGCAGTACTTC
d_gene: TRBD2
v_gene: TRBV20-1
abundance: .
j_gene: TRBJ2-7

CDR3aa: CASRGRRGTRELFF
CDR3nt: TGTGCCAGCAGGGGGCGCAGAGGCACCCGGGAGCTGTTTTTT
d_gene: .
v_gene: TRBV2
abundance: .
j_gene: TRBJ2-2

CDR3aa: CASRDRGSYEQYF
CDR3nt: TGTGCCAGCCGGGACAGAGGATCATACGAGCAGTACTTC
d_gene: TRBD1
v_gene: TRBV6-2/TRBV6-3
abundance: medium-sized
j_gene: TRBJ2-7

CDR3aa: CASSPGLAGGDTQYF
CDR3nt: TGCGCCAGCAGCCCGGGACTAGCGGGGGGCGATACGCAGTATTTT
d_gene: TRBD2
v_gene: TRBV5-1
abundance: .
j_gene: TRBJ2-3

CDR3aa: CSARDTAWETQYF
CDR3nt: TGCAGTGCTAGAGACACGGCGTGGGAGACCCAGTACTTC
d_gene: .
v_gene: TRBV20-1
abundance: .
j_gene: TRBJ2-5

CDR3aa: CASSSGTSWYEQFF
CDR3nt: TGCGCCAGCAGTTCCGGGACTAGCTGGTATGAGCAGTTCTTC
d_gene: TRBD2
v_gene: TRBV10-2
abundance: few
j_gene: TRBJ2-1

CDR3aa: CAISLIGRADTQYF
CDR3nt: TGTGCCATCAGTCTCATCGGAAGGGCCGATACGCAGTATTTT
d_gene: .
v_gene: TRBV14
abundance: .
j_gene: TRBJ2-3

CDR3aa: CASSPPSGVTEAFF
CDR3nt: TGCGCCAGCAGCCCCCCTTCAGGGGTTACTGAAGCTTTCTTT
d_gene: .
v_gene: TRBV5-1
abundance: few
j_gene: TRBJ1-1

CDR3aa: CATQGVLADTQYF
CDR3nt: TGTGCCACCCAAGGGGTTTTGGCAGATACGCAGTATTTT
d_gene: .
v_gene: TRBV6-1
abundance: medium-sized
j_gene: TRBJ2-3

CDR3aa: CASSLGGDYQETQYF
CDR3nt: TGTGCCAGCAGCTTGGGCGGGGACTATCAAGAGACCCAGTACTTC
d_gene: TRBD2
v_gene: TRBV11-3
abundance: .
j_gene: TRBJ2-5

CDR3aa: CATREDGGTDTQYF
CDR3nt: TGTGCCACCCGGGAGGATGGTGGCACAGATACGCAGTATTTT
d_gene: TRBD2
v_gene: TRBV19
abundance: .
j_gene: TRBJ2-3

CDR3aa: CASSLGQLQETQYF
CDR3nt: TGTGCCAGCAGCTTAGGCCAGCTTCAAGAGACCCAGTACTTC
d_gene: .
v_gene: TRBV7-6
abundance: .
j_gene: TRBJ2-5

CDR3aa: CASCRTLGREQYF
CDR3nt: TGTGCCAGCTGCCGGACATTAGGCCGCGAGCAGTACTTC
d_gene: .
v_gene: TRBV2
abundance: many
j_gene: TRBJ2-7

CDR3aa: CASSIDPVTGELFF
CDR3nt: TGTGCCAGCAGCATCGACCCCGTGACCGGGGAGCTGTTTTTT
d_gene: .
v_gene: TRBV7-9
abundance: few
j_gene: TRBJ2-2

CDR3aa: CASSGASGRGYEQYF
CDR3nt: TGTGCCAGCAGCGGGGCGAGCGGGAGAGGGTACGAGCAGTACTTC
d_gene: TRBD2
v_gene: TRBV5-5
abundance: many
j_gene: TRBJ2-7

CDR3aa: CSAKLAEQYF
CDR3nt: TGCAGCGCTAAGCTAGCGGAGCAGTACTTC
d_gene: .
v_gene: TRBV20-1
abundance: .
j_gene: TRBJ2-7

CDR3aa: CASSLNRDNEQFF
CDR3nt: TGTGCCAGCAGCCTTAACAGGGACAATGAGCAGTTCTTC
d_gene: .
v_gene: TRBV3-1
abundance: .
j_gene: TRBJ2-1

CDR3aa: CASSPRGREKLFF
CDR3nt: TGTGCCAGCAGCCCTAGGGGGCGGGAAAAACTGTTTTTT
d_gene: TRBD1
v_gene: TRBV5-5
abundance: .
j_gene: TRBJ1-4

CDR3aa: CAISASGNSDEQYF
CDR3nt: TGTGCCATCAGTGCCTCAGGGAATAGCGACGAGCAGTACTTC
d_gene: .
v_gene: TRBV10-3
abundance: few
j_gene: TRBJ2-7

CDR3aa: CASRKQAGSFTDTQYF
CDR3nt: TGTGCCAGCAGGAAACAAGCGGGAAGCTTCACAGATACGCAGTATTTT
d_gene: TRBD2
v_gene: TRBV6-1
abundance: .
j_gene: TRBJ2-3

CDR3aa: CASSLEPTGALNIQYF
CDR3nt: TGTGCCAGCAGCTTAGAACCGACAGGGGCCCTTAACATTCAGTACTTC
d_gene: TRBD1
v_gene: TRBV7-9
abundance: few
j_gene: TRBJ2-4

CDR3aa: CASSQSGGGNTIYF
CDR3nt: TGTGCCAGCAGCCAATCAGGAGGTGGAAACACCATATATTTT
d_gene: .
v_gene: TRBV3-1
abundance: .
j_gene: TRBJ1-3

CDR3aa: CASSPTTGGGEQYF
CDR3nt: TGCGCCAGCAGTCCAACTACAGGGGGCGGCGAGCAGTACTTC
d_gene: TRBD1
v_gene: TRBV10-1
abundance: large
j_gene: TRBJ2-7

CDR3aa: CTSSLAGQGFYEQYF
CDR3nt: TGTACCAGCAGCTTAGCAGGACAGGGGTTCTACGAGCAGTACTTC
d_gene: TRBD1
v_gene: TRBV7-2
abundance: few
j_gene: TRBJ2-7

CDR3aa: CSVVSGGAPTDMQYF
CDR3nt: TGCAGCGTTGTTTCCGGGGGCGCGCCCACAGATATGCAGTATTTT
d_gene: .
v_gene: TRBV29-1
abundance: .
j_gene: TRBJ2-3

CDR3aa: CSVVSGGAPTDTQYF
CDR3nt: TGCAGCGTTGTTTCCGGGGGCGCGCCCACAGATACGCAGTATTTT
d_gene: .
v_gene: TRBV29-1
abundance: .
j_gene: TRBJ2-3

CDR3aa: CASSAGETEAFF
CDR3nt: TGTGCCAGTAGCGCAGGGGAGACTGAAGCTTTCTTT
d_gene: .
v_gene: TRBV19
abundance: few
j_gene: TRBJ1-1

CDR3aa: CASSPTGTDTQYF
CDR3nt: TGTGCCAGCAGTCCAACCGGCACAGATACGCAGTATTTT
d_gene: .
v_gene: TRBV12-3/TRBV12-4
abundance: medium-sized
j_gene: TRBJ2-3

CDR3aa: CASSFARGQDTIYF
CDR3nt: TGTGCCAGCAGTTTTGCCAGGGGGCAGGACACCATATATTTT
d_gene: TRBD1
v_gene: TRBV28
abundance: medium-sized
j_gene: TRBJ1-3

CDR3aa: CASSFKYEQYF
CDR3nt: TGTGCCAGCAGCTTTAAGTACGAGCAGTACTTC
d_gene: .
v_gene: TRBV11-2
abundance: medium-sized
j_gene: TRBJ2-7

CDR3aa: CASSPGQGIDEQFF
CDR3nt: TGTGCCAGCAGTCCGGGACAGGGGATCGATGAGCAGTTCTTC
d_gene: TRBD1
v_gene: TRBV6-1
abundance: few
j_gene: TRBJ2-1

CDR3aa: CASRRAGTGFPDTQYF
CDR3nt: TGTGCCAGCAGACGCGCCGGGACAGGGTTTCCAGATACGCAGTATTTT
d_gene: TRBD1
v_gene: TRBV27
abundance: medium-sized
j_gene: TRBJ2-3

CDR3aa: CSARDYNEQFF
CDR3nt: TGCAGTGCTAGAGATTACAATGAGCAGTTCTTC
d_gene: .
v_gene: TRBV20-1
abundance: few
j_gene: TRBJ2-1

CDR3aa: CSARDGTSHYNEQFF
CDR3nt: TGCAGTGCTAGGGACGGGACTAGTCACTACAATGAGCAGTTCTTC
d_gene: TRBD2
v_gene: TRBV20-1
abundance: .
j_gene: TRBJ2-1

CDR3aa: CSASNTGTSGTYEQYF
CDR3nt: TGCAGTGCTAGTAATACCGGGACTAGCGGCACCTACGAGCAGTACTTC
d_gene: TRBD2
v_gene: TRBV20-1
abundance: .
j_gene: TRBJ2-7

CDR3aa: CASSDGGRSTDTQYF
CDR3nt: TGTGCCAGCAGTGACGGCGGGAGGAGCACAGATACGCAGTATTTT
d_gene: TRBD2
v_gene: TRBV25-1
abundance: .
j_gene: TRBJ2-3

CDR3aa: CASSQEGHQPQHF
CDR3nt: TGCGCCAGCAGCCAAGAGGGTCATCAGCCCCAGCATTTT
d_gene: .
v_gene: TRBV4-1
abundance: medium-sized
j_gene: TRBJ1-5

CDR3aa: CSARGTAWETQYF
CDR3nt: TGCAGTGCTAGAGGCACGGCGTGGGAGACCCAGTACTTC
d_gene: .
v_gene: TRBV20-1
abundance: .
j_gene: TRBJ2-5

CDR3aa: CASSVEGGPIETQYF
CDR3nt: TGTGCCAGCAGTGTGGAGGGAGGGCCTATCGAGACCCAGTACTTC
d_gene: TRBD2
v_gene: TRBV2
abundance: .
j_gene: TRBJ2-5

CDR3aa: CASSLDWLNTEAFF
CDR3nt: TGTGCCAGCAGTCTTGACTGGTTAAACACTGAAGCTTTCTTT
d_gene: .
v_gene: TRBV27
abundance: .
j_gene: TRBJ1-1

CDR3aa: CASSFSRGGSNQPQHF
CDR3nt: TGTGCCAGCAGCTTTAGTCGTGGAGGTTCGAATCAGCCCCAGCATTTT
d_gene: .
v_gene: TRBV5-8
abundance: .
j_gene: TRBJ1-5

CDR3aa: CASSHPDRGGKKLFF
CDR3nt: TGTGCCAGCAGCCACCCGGACAGGGGGGGGAAAAAACTGTTTTTT
d_gene: TRBD1
v_gene: TRBV3-1
abundance: few
j_gene: TRBJ1-4

CDR3aa: CASSLGQANNEQFF
CDR3nt: TGTGCCAGCAGCCTGGGACAGGCGAACAATGAGCAGTTCTTC
d_gene: TRBD1
v_gene: TRBV7-3
abundance: .
j_gene: TRBJ2-1

CDR3aa: CASSFQGARTGELFF
CDR3nt: TGCGCCAGCAGCTTTCAGGGGGCTCGAACCGGGGAGCTGTTTTTT
d_gene: TRBD1
v_gene: TRBV5-1
abundance: .
j_gene: TRBJ2-2

CDR3aa: CASSQPRTSGYQETQYF
CDR3nt: TGTGCCAGCAGCCAACCGCGGACTAGCGGGTACCAAGAGACCCAGTACTTC
d_gene: TRBD2
v_gene: TRBV7-8
abundance: once
j_gene: TRBJ2-5

CDR3aa: CASSLRWSSTGNEQFF
CDR3nt: TGCGCCAGCAGCTTAAGATGGTCCAGCACCGGGAATGAGCAGTTCTTC
d_gene: .
v_gene: TRBV5-1
abundance: few
j_gene: TRBJ2-1

CDR3aa: CSASTPGGAGEKLFF
CDR3nt: TGCAGTGCTAGCACGCCAGGGGGCGCCGGTGAAAAACTGTTTTTT
d_gene: TRBD1
v_gene: TRBV20-1
abundance: few
j_gene: TRBJ1-4

CDR3aa: CASSLGAGTRDTQYF
CDR3nt: TGTGCCAGCAGCTTAGGAGCGGGAACCAGAGATACGCAGTATTTT
d_gene: TRBD2
v_gene: TRBV7-9
abundance: .
j_gene: TRBJ2-3

CDR3aa: CATSDSTRRSKNIQYF
CDR3nt: TGTGCCACCAGTGACTCAACCCGAAGATCCAAAAACATTCAGTACTTC
d_gene: .
v_gene: TRBV24-1
abundance: few
j_gene: TRBJ2-4

CDR3aa: CASSIGGGPREEQFF
CDR3nt: TGTGCCAGTAGTATAGGAGGAGGCCCTCGGGAGGAGCAGTTCTTC
d_gene: .
v_gene: TRBV19
abundance: few
j_gene: TRBJ2-1

CDR3aa: CASSPGQGARTPLHF
CDR3nt: TGTGCCAGTAGTCCGGGACAGGGGGCAAGGACACCCCTCCACTTT
d_gene: TRBD1
v_gene: TRBV19
abundance: medium-sized
j_gene: TRBJ1-6